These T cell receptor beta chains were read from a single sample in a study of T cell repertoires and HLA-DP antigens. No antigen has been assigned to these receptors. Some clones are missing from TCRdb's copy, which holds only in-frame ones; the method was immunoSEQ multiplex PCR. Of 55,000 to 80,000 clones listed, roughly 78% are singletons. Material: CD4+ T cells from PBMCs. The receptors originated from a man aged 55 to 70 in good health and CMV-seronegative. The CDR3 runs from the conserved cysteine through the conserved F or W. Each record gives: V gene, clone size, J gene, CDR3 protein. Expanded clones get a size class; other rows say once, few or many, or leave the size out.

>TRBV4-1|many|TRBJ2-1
CASSQAQTSRAEQFF
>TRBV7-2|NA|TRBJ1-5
CASSSFTGEGQPQHF
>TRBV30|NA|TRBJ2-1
CAWSGSGGALEQFF
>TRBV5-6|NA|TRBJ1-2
CASSLVRDYGYTF
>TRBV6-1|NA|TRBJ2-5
CASSGNTAQETQYF
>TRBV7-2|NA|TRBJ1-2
CASSLARQGINGYTF
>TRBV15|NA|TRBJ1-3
CATSRDLGTGASGNTIYF
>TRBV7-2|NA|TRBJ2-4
CASSLRGAFHIQYF
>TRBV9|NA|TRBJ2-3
CASSSRVGDTQYF
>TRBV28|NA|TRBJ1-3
CASSFSTGGRNTIYF
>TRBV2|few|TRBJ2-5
CASSRGPQETQYF
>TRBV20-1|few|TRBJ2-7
CSAREHYEQYF
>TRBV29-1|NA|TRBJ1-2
CSVGTGGAGGYTF
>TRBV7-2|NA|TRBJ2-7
CASSPPAQGGEQYF
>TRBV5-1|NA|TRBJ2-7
CASRTGQGYEQYF
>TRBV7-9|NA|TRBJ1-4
CASSKDGGLREKLFF
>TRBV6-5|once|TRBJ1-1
CASSRRPQGTTEAFF
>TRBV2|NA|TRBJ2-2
CASSAQNTGELFF
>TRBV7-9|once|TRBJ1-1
CASSLENTEAFF
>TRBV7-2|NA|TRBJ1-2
CASSPPGTGTYGYTF
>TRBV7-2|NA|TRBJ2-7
CASSLAGGSGGTYEQYF
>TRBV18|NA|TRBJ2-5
CASSRTRQGSIQETQYF
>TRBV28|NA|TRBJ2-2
CASRRLAPTGELFF
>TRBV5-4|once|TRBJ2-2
CASSLGTPNTGELFF
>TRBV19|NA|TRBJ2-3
CASSAARGTDTQYF
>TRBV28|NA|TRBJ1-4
CASSLVRGRFATNEKLFF
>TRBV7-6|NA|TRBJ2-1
CASSRQGSYNEQFF
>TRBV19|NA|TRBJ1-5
CASTRQGEGNQPQHF
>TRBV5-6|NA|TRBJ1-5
CASSLKGVGNQPQHF
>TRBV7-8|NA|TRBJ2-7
CASSLTRDGAYEQYF
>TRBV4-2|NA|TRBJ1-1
CASSVNPGTAYTEAFF